Each of the 26 T cell receptor beta chains below was sequenced from the same sample in a study of shared clonotypes between healthy human individuals. TCRdb's copy holds only in-frame clones and misses some; the assay was immunoSEQ multiplex PCR. The sample lists approximately 470,000 clones; 78% were seen once. Specimen: PBMCs. The source is a woman aged 40-49 years in good health. Some clones in this sample may be carry-over from other donors' samples.

As regards this clone: At one end, the junction sequence differs from germline, possibly due to a read error. The chain uses TRBV7-7 and TRBJ2-3; the D gene is possibly TRBD2 (6 bases). The CDR3 consists of 14 residues. The germline gives CDR1 SSHAT, CDR2 FNYEAQ (reference sequence). CDR3 DNA sequence: TGTGCTAGCAGCCCGCAACTAGCCACAGATACGCAGTATTTT. Residues: CASSPQLATDTQYF.

The chain combines TRBV7-6 with TRBJ2-1, with TRBD2 identical over 8 bases. The CDR3 has 15 amino acids. The V gene's germline CDR1 is SGHVS and CDR2 FNYEAQ. The junction had 6 bases not matched to a gene; V was cut back by 3 bases and J by 5 bases. The CDR3 bases are TGTGCCAGCAGCTTCGGGGCGGGAGGCGACAATGAGCAGTTCTTC. As protein: CASSFGAGGDNEQFF.

The chain has TRBV10-3 and TRBJ1-4, with a possible D match to TRBD1 (5 bases). Germline-derived CDR1 and CDR2 are ENHRY and SYGVKD. This CDR3 comprises 15 residues. V gave up 8 bases and J gave up 8 bases, with 21 bases separating them. The CDR3 coding sequence is TGTGCCATCGGTAAAGGGACCTCGACGAAGGAAAAACTGTTTTTT. Protein product: CAIGKGTSTKEKLFF.

This clone was observed a few times. V and J are TRBV15 and TRBJ2-6; D not resolved. Germline CDR1 and CDR2: LNHNV and YYDKDF (reference sequence). This CDR3 has 16 residues. Trimming pared 0 bases from V and 1 base from J, leaving 7 bases between. CDR3 DNA: TGTGCCACCAGCAGAGATATGAGGTCTGGGGCCAACGTCCTGACTTTC. Translated: CATSRDMRSGANVLTF.

The V gene is TRBV5-6, the J gene TRBJ2-7; D gene uncertain. Germline assignment: CDR1 SGHDT and CDR2 YYEEEE. This CDR3 is 14 amino acids long. V was cut by 1 base and J by 3 bases, with 11 bases left in between. The CDR3 DNA reads as TGTGCCAGCAGCTTGAAGGGCCGAGTCTACGAGCAGTACTTC. Translating gives CASSLKGRVYEQYF.

The CDR3 bases are TGCGCCAGCAGTGAGAAAGCGGGAGGCTACGAGCAGTACTTC. Translation: CASSEKAGGYEQYF. This chain connects TRBV10-1 to TRBJ2-7; 9 positions agree with TRBD2. This CDR3 has 14 residues. The ends lost 2 bases at V and 3 bases at J; junction bases unmatched: 2. CDR1 is WNHNN and CDR2 is SYGVQD in the germline V gene (reference sequence).

V gene TRBV9 combines with J gene TRBJ2-5; 9 positions agree with TRBD1. This CDR3 has 15 amino acids. Germline lookup yields CDR1 SGDLS and CDR2 YYNGEE. Trimming took 3 bases from V and 5 from J; bases not matched to a gene: 8. This CDR3 reads CASSASGQGRETQYF. CDR3 DNA: TGTGCCAGCAGCGCATCGGGACAGGGAAGGGAGACCCAGTACTTC.

This rearrangement joins TRBV5-5 to TRBJ2-2; D perhaps matches TRBD2 (5 bases). The CDR3 is 16 residues long. Germline V lookup: CDR1 SGHKS, CDR2 YYEKEE (reference sequence). Between the trimmed V and J ends, which lost 1 base and 3 bases, there was a span of 13 bases. CDR3: CASSLRGRVDTGELFF. The DNA of the CDR3 is TGTGCCAGCAGCTTGAGAGGGCGGGTAGACACCGGGGAGCTGTTTTTT.

The J gene is TRBJ1-1, the V gene TRBV18, with D possibly matching TRBD1 (6 bases). V lost 3 bases to trimming and J lost 4 bases, with 9 bases between them. Germline V gene lookup returns CDR1 KGHSH and CDR2 LQKENI. The CDR3 consists of 13 residues. The CDR3 bases are TGTGCCAGCTCACCGGCGGGGGCCACTGAAGCTTTCTTT. This gives the protein CASSPAGATEAFF. Looking up the rest from reference TRBV18 and TRBJ1-1 gives the full variable domain: NAGVMQNPRHLVRRRGQEARLRCSPMKGHSHVYWYRQLPEEGLKFMVYLQKENIIDESGMPKERFSAEFPKEGPSILRIQQVVRGDSAAYFCASSPAGATEAFFGQGTRLTVV.

The chain links TRBV9 to TRBJ2-3, with 10 nucleotides matching TRBD2. The CDR3 spans 16 residues. V was clipped by 2 bases and J by 5 bases; unmatched bases: 8. Germline V lookup: CDR1 SGDLS, CDR2 YYNGEE. The CDR3 DNA follows: TGTGCCAGCAGCGTCTCTCTAGCGGGAGTTGGAGATACGCAGTATTTT. Residues: CASSVSLAGVGDTQYF.

The rearrangement joins TRBV28 to TRBJ2-5; 13 bases are a match to TRBD2. The DNA end is a closer match to TRBJ2-7, so the J assignment may be wrong. This CDR3 is built from 17 residues. The germline V gene has CDR1 MDHEN and CDR2 SYDVKM. The CDR3 region is CASSGVGTSGTTNEQYF. The CDR3 DNA sequence: TGTGCCAGCAGTGGGGTCGGGACTAGCGGGACTACTAACGAGCAGTACTTC.

The chain has TRBV6-5 and TRBJ2-1; tentatively, D is TRBD1 (5 bases). The germline gives CDR1 MNHEY, CDR2 SVGAGI. The V end was cut by 8 bases, the J end by 9 bases, with 20 bases between. The CDR3 sequence is 14 residues long. The CDR3 nucleotides are TGTGCCAGCTCTAGGGGTGGTTCAGTTGGTGAGCAGTTCTTC. Protein sequence: CASSRGGSVGEQFF.

As regards this clone: This sample includes further DNA sequences coding for the same CDR3. The chain couples TRBV28 to TRBJ1-2; 9 nucleotides line up with TRBD1. V lost 9 bases and J lost 6; bases outside the gene matches: 2. The CDR3 extends over 11 amino acids. CDR1 is MDHEN, CDR2 SYDVKM, per germline. CDR3 nucleotides: TGTGCCAGTCGGGACAGGGATGGCTACACCTTC. Its translation: CASRDRDGYTF.

This chain uses TRBV7-9 with TRBJ1-5; D is ambiguous. CDR3 length: 16 residues. Germline loops: CDR1 SEHNR, CDR2 FQNEAQ (reference sequence). V dropped 1 base and J dropped 3 bases, with 13 bases sitting between them. The CDR3 spells CASSLGAAQPNQPQHF. The CDR3, as DNA: TGTGCCAGCAGCTTAGGAGCGGCCCAGCCCAATCAGCCCCAGCATTTT.

This clone was counted only a few times. The chain carries TRBV5-1 and TRBJ1-6; D unclear. CDR1 is SGHRS and CDR2 is YFSETQ in the germline V gene. V lost 4 bases and J lost 7, with 12 bases in between. This CDR3 contains 14 residues. Here the CDR3 DNA reads TGCGCCAGCAGCCTAGTGGCAGCCAATTCACCCCTCCACTTT. This codes for CASSLVAANSPLHF.

About this clone itself: The sample carries other DNA sequences with the same CDR3. The V and J genes are TRBV18 and TRBJ2-6; a weak D match, TRBD1 (5 bases). The CDR3 contains 14 residues. Germline V gives CDR1 KGHSH, CDR2 LQKENI. Trimming removed 3 bases at V and 3 bases at J, with 6 bases between. CDR3 in amino acids: CASSPDSGANVLTF. The CDR3 DNA sequence: TGTGCCAGCTCACCCGACAGTGGGGCCAACGTCCTGACTTTC. Variable domain in full (rest from reference TRBV18 and TRBJ2-6): NAGVMQNPRHLVRRRGQEARLRCSPMKGHSHVYWYRQLPEEGLKFMVYLQKENIIDESGMPKERFSAEFPKEGPSILRIQQVVRGDSAAYFCASSPDSGANVLTFGAGSRLTVL.

The V call is TRBV28, the J call TRBJ2-3; tentatively, D is TRBD2 (5 bases). V was clipped by 5 bases and J by 2 bases, with 8 bases between them. CDR1 and CDR2 (germline): MDHEN, SYDVKM. The CDR3 runs to 13 residues. DNA for the CDR3: TGTGCCAGCAGTCCTGACTACACAGATACGCAGTATTTT. Encoded protein: CASSPDYTDTQYF.

The rearrangement links TRBV18 to TRBJ1-1; no reliable D call. Per germline, CDR1 KGHSH and CDR2 LQKENI. V was clipped by 2 bases and J by 0 bases, with 10 bases between them. The CDR3 has 15 amino acids. The CDR3 sequence is CASSPSGSMNTEAFF. The CDR3 bases are TGTGCCAGCTCACCATCGGGCAGCATGAACACTGAAGCTTTCTTT.

Only a few counts were recorded for this clone. V usage is TRBV27 and J usage is TRBJ2-1; D possibly corresponds to TRBD2 (5 bases). Per the germline V gene, CDR1 is MNHEY and CDR2 is SMNVEV (reference sequence). The germline V and J ends were trimmed by 6 bases and 4 bases, with 13 bases remaining between them. CDR3 length: 14 amino acids. The CDR3 nucleotides are TGTGCCAGCAGGAGGGCCTCACTTTACAATGAGCAGTTCTTC. It is translated as CASRRASLYNEQFF.

The chain uses TRBV28 and TRBJ1-5; unclear D gene. The CDR3 totals 14 residues. The V end was cut by 5 bases, the J end by 1 base, with 9 bases between. CDR1 MDHEN and CDR2 SYDVKM come from the germline V gene. This CDR3 is CASSLRMSNQPQHF. CDR3 DNA sequence: TGTGCCAGCAGTCTGCGGATGAGCAATCAGCCCCAGCATTTT. Full variable domain (rest looked up from reference TRBV28 and TRBJ1-5): DVKVTQSSRYLVKRTGEKVFLECVQDMDHENMFWYRQDPGLGLRLIYFSYDVKMKEKGDIPEGYSVSREKKERFSLILESASTNQTSMYLCASSLRMSNQPQHFGDGTRLSIL.

CDR3 amino acids: CASSISGGVSEQYF. CDR3 DNA: TGTGCCAGTAGTATCTCGGGAGGGGTTTCCGAGCAGTACTTC. The chain links TRBV19 to TRBJ2-7, with 8 bases fitting TRBD2. From germline, CDR1 is LNHDA and CDR2 SQIVND (reference sequence). The CDR3 has 14 residues. J was trimmed by 6 bases and V by 3 bases; bases with no gene match: 7.

With respect to this clone: The sample contains more than one DNA sequence encoding this CDR3. This rearrangement joins TRBV18 to TRBJ2-5; the D is unclear. Germline loops: CDR1 KGHSH, CDR2 LQKENI. The length of the CDR3 is 13 residues. Trimming pared 3 bases from V and 5 bases from J, leaving 10 bases between. The CDR3 nucleotides read TGTGCCAGCTCACCGCCATTTCTGGAGACCCAGTACTTC. As protein: CASSPPFLETQYF.

The V and J genes are TRBV25-1 and TRBJ1-2; possibly TRBD1 for D (6 bases). CDR1 is MGHDK and CDR2 is SYGVNS in the germline V gene. The V end lost 4 bases, the J end lost 8 bases, and 14 bases lay between the germline ends. The CDR3 has 13 amino acids. This chain's CDR3 is CASSGGGVWGYTF. In nucleotides, the CDR3 is TGTGCCAGCAGTGGAGGGGGAGTCTGGGGCTACACCTTC.

The CDR3 DNA reads as TGTGCCAGCAGTGGTTTCCGAGGCACCATATATTTT. Protein sequence: CASSGFRGTIYF. V and J are TRBV6-1 and TRBJ1-3; D is unresolved. Deletions cut 4 bases from V and 9 bases from J, with 10 bases between. The CDR3 loop spans 12 amino acids. The germline gives CDR1 MNHNS, CDR2 SASEGT.

V gene TRBV27 combines with J gene TRBJ1-1; D unclear. There are 15 residues in the CDR3. Germline CDR1 is MNHEY and CDR2 is SMNVEV (reference sequence). The germline V and J ends were trimmed by 5 bases and 5 bases, with 18 bases remaining between them. The chain's CDR3 is CASSPRSGLLTEAFF. CDR3 in DNA: TGTGCCAGCAGTCCCCGGAGCGGACTGTTAACTGAAGCTTTCTTT.

The CDR3 spells CASSRDTSYEQYF. The CDR3 nucleotides are TGTGCCAGCAGCCGGGACACCTCCTACGAGCAGTACTTC. The chain couples TRBV5-4 to TRBJ2-7; the D gene is possibly TRBD1 (6 bases). There are 13 residues in the CDR3. Germline V gene data show CDR1 as SGHNT and CDR2 as YYREEE (reference sequence). The V end was cut by 4 bases, the J end by 0 bases, with 8 bases between. The full variable domain, in which reference TRBV5-4 and TRBJ2-7 provide the parts outside the CDR3, is ETGVTQSPTHLIKTRGQQVTLRCSSQSGHNTVSWYQQALGQGPQFIFQYYREEENGRGNFPPRFSGLQFPNYSSELNVNALELDDSALYLCASSRDTSYEQYFGPGTRLTVT.